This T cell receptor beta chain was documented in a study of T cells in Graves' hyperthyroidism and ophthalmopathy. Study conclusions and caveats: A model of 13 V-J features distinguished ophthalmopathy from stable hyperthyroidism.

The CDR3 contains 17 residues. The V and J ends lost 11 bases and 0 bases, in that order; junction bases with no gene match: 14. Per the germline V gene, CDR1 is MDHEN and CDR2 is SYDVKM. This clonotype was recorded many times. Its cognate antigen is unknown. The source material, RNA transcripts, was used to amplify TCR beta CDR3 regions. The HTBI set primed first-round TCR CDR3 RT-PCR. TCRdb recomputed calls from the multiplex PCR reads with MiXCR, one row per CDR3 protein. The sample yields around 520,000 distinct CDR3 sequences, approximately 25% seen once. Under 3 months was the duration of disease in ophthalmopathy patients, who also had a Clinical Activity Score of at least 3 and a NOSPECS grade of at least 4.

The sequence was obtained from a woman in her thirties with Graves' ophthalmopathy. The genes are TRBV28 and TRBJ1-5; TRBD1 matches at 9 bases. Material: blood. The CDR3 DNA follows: TGTGCCGGGGGGGGGGACAGGGTGAGGGATAGCAATCAGCCCCAGCATTTT. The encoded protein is CAGGGDRVRDSNQPQHF. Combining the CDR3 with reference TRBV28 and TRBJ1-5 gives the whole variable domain DVKVTQSSRYLVKRTGEKVFLECVQDMDHENMFWYRQDPGLGLRLIYFSYDVKMKEKGDIPEGYSVSREKKERFSLILESASTNQTSMYLCAGGGDRVRDSNQPQHFGDGTRLSIL.